This T cell receptor (beta chain) appears in the sequencing data of a study of molecular identifiers for immune sequencing clone quantification. Study at large: Replicates involved a five-way split of RNA from around 20,000 or 99,000 naive CD8 cells, with sequencing of four.

Regarding the study as a whole: Effector cells had over 97% of their molecules in clones above 20 RNA copies, while naive cells had under 1%. The study reportedly detected spiked Jurkat TCR RNA from one cell among one million naive cells.

Germline V lookup: CDR1 LGHNA, CDR2 YSLEER. The V gene lost 6 bases and the J gene lost 5 bases, with 20 bases spanning the gap. This CDR3 region has 16 residues. Researchers sorted naive CD8 T cells as cells that were CD8+CD4-CCR7+CD45RA+. This clonotype has a count of ten or more. Its antigen remains unidentified. TCRdb processed the PCR reads anew with MiXCR; each CDR3 protein has one entry. The sample carries tens of thousands of distinct CDR3 sequences, around 17% recorded once. This TCR was sampled from a human donor in good health. Some libraries in this study had Jurkat cell RNA spiked in. The chain carries TRBV4-3 and TRBJ2-1; possible D gene TRBD2, 6 bases. Input material: naive CD8+ T cells from blood, with Jurkat cell RNA spiked in. This sample's subset: FACS-sorted CD8+CD4-CCR7+CD45RA+ naive T cells. This chain's CDR3 is CASSLMKGGVNNEQFF. The DNA of the CDR3 is TGCGCCAGCAGTCTGATGAAGGGCGGGGTTAACAATGAGCAGTTCTTC.